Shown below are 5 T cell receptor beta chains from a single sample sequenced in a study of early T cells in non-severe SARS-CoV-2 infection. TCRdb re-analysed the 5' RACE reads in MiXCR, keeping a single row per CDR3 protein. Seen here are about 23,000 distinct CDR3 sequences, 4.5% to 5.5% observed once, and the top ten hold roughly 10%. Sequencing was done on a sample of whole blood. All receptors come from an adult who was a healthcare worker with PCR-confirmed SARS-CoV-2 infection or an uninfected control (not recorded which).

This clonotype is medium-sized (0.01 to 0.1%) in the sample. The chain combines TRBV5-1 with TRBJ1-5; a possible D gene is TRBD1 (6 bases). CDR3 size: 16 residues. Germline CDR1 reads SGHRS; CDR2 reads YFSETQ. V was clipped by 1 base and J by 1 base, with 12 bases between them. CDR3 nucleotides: TGCGCCAGCAGCTTGACGCCGGGGGGCAGCAATCAGCCCCAGCATTTT. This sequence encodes CASSLTPGGSNQPQHF.

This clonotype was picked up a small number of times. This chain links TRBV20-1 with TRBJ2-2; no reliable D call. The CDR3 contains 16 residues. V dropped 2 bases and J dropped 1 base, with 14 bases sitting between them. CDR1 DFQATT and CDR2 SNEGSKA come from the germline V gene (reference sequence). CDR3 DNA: TGCAGTGCTAGACAGGCCCCCAATAGGAACACCGGGGAGCTGTTTTTT. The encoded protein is CSARQAPNRNTGELFF.

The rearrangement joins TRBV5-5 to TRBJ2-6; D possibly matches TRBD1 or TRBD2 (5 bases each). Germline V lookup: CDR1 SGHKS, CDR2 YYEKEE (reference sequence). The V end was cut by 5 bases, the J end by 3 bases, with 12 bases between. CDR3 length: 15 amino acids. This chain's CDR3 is CASSLGGLGANVLTF. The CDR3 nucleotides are TGTGCCAGCAGTCTTGGGGGTCTTGGGGCCAACGTCCTGACTTTC.

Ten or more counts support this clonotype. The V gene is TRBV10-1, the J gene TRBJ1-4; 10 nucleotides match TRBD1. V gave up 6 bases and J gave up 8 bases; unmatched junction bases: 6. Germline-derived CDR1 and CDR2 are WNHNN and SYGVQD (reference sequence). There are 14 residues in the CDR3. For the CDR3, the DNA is TGCGCCAGCAGCGGGACAGGGGCAATGGAAAAACTGTTTTTT. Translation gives CASSGTGAMEKLFF.

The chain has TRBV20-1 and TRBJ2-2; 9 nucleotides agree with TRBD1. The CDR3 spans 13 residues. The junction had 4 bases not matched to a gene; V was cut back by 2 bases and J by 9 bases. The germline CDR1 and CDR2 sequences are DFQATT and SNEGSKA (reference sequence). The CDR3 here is CSARLDRGRELFF. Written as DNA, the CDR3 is TGCAGTGCTAGACTGGACAGGGGACGGGAGCTGTTTTTT.